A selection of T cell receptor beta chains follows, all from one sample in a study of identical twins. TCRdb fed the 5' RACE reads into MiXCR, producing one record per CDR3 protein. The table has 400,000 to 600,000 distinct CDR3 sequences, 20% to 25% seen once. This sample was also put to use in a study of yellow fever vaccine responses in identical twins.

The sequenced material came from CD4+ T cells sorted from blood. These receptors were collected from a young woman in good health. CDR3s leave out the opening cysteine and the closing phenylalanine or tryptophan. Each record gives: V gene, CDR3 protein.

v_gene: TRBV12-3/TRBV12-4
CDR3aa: ASSFGSTDTQY

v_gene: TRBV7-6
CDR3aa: ASSQDRVVDTQY

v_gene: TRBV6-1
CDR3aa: ASSDLGAGGPVYNEQF

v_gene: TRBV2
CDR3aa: ASSPGFYPYEQY

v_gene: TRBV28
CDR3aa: ASSPHPNEQF

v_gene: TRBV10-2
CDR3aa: ASSPTGTPGENEQF

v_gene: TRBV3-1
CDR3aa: ASSPRPDLSNQPQH

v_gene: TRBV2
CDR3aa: ASTLVRSIQY

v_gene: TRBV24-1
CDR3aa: ANPGLAGAGTGELF

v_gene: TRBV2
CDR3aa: ASSELVYEQY

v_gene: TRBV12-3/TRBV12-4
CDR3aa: ASRLPGQNTGELF

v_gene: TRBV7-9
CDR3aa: ASSLSSSSEQF

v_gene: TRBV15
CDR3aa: ATSRTDRTSYEQY

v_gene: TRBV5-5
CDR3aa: ASSLGQGFGYT

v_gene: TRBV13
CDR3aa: ASSSGGWENEKLF

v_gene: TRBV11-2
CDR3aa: ASSLDFEQF

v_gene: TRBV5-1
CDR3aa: ASSFDLAGTDTQY

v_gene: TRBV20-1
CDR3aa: SARDDVGAGRTYEQY

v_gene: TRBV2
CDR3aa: ASRDTFNQPQH

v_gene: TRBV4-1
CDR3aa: ASSQSGTIAGELF

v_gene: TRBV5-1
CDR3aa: ASSYGTSGVEYNEQF

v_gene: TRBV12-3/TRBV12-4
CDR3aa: ASRAPNYGYT

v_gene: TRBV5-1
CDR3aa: ASSRGSVDNEQF

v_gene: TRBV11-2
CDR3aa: ASSLVRRNEQF

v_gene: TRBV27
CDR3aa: ASSRDYYNEQF

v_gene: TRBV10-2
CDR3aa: ASLIRLAYNEQF